These T cell receptor beta chains were read from a single sample in a study of shared clonotypes between healthy human individuals. Sequencing used immunoSEQ multiplex PCR; TCRdb keeps in-frame clones, though not all of them. The sample lists fewer than 500,000 clones, over 60% occurring once. Input material: PBMCs. All receptors derive from a middle-aged woman in good health. Some clones in this sample may be carry-over from other donors' samples. Both conserved end residues are part of each CDR3. A D gene is named only where the DNA matches it firmly. Part of the rows lack a size; the others show once, few, many or a class for expanded clones.

D: .
V: TRBV6-1
size: .
J: TRBJ1-1
CDR3: CASSRLSNRFTEAFF
DNA: TGTGCCAGCAGCCGATTAAGTAACAGATTCACTGAAGCTTTCTTT

D: TRBD1
V: TRBV28
size: .
J: TRBJ1-4
CDR3: CASSLGQINEKLFF
DNA: TGTGCCAGCAGTTTGGGACAGATTAATGAAAAACTGTTTTTT

D: .
V: TRBV11-2
size: many
J: TRBJ2-7
CDR3: CASSRTGLPVNEQYF
DNA: TGTGCCAGCAGCCGAACAGGGCTTCCAGTGAACGAGCAGTACTTC

D: .
V: TRBV28
size: .
J: TRBJ1-4
CDR3: CASTPPPPVEKLFF
DNA: TGTGCCAGCACTCCACCCCCTCCTGTTGAAAAACTGTTTTTT

D: .
V: TRBV29-1
size: .
J: TRBJ2-1
CDR3: CSVESAFSSYNEQFF
DNA: TGCAGCGTTGAGTCCGCTTTTAGCTCCTACAATGAGCAGTTCTTC

D: .
V: TRBV4-2
size: .
J: TRBJ2-5
CDR3: CASSQDSRGPQETQYF
DNA: TGTGCCAGCAGCCAAGATTCCCGGGGACCCCAAGAGACCCAGTACTTC

D: .
V: TRBV28
size: .
J: TRBJ2-2
CDR3: CASSLESTGELFF
DNA: TGTGCCAGCTCGCTAGAGTCTACCGGGGAGCTGTTTTTT

D: TRBD1
V: TRBV27
size: few
J: TRBJ1-5
CDR3: CASSPLEGAHRPQHF
DNA: TGTGCCAGCAGTCCACTGGAGGGGGCCCATAGGCCCCAGCATTTT

D: TRBD1
V: TRBV19
size: .
J: TRBJ2-5
CDR3: CASSRDREETQYF
DNA: TGTGCCAGTAGTAGGGACAGGGAAGAGACCCAGTACTTC

D: .
V: TRBV7-8
size: .
J: TRBJ1-2
CDR3: CASSLWQGHGYTF
DNA: TGTGCCAGCAGCTTATGGCAGGGCCATGGCTACACCTTC

D: .
V: TRBV5-1
size: .
J: TRBJ2-2
CDR3: CASSPGPGAGELFF
DNA: TGCGCCAGCAGCCCCGGACCGGGGGCCGGGGAGCTGTTTTTT

D: TRBD1
V: TRBV27
size: .
J: TRBJ2-2
CDR3: CASTLTGAWAGELFF
DNA: TGTGCCAGCACCTTAACAGGGGCATGGGCCGGGGAGCTGTTTTTT

D: .
V: TRBV30
size: .
J: TRBJ2-6
CDR3: CAWGSGSGANVLTF
DNA: TGTGCCTGGGGCAGCGGCTCTGGGGCCAACGTCCTGACTTTC

D: .
V: TRBV19
size: .
J: TRBJ1-5
CDR3: CASSTQRPLNQPQHF
DNA: TGTGCCAGTAGTACTCAACGACCTTTAAATCAGCCCCAGCATTTT

D: TRBD1
V: TRBV5-5
size: .
J: TRBJ1-2
CDR3: CASSWDRGIIFGGYTF
DNA: TGTGCCAGCAGCTGGGACAGGGGAATAATATTCGGTGGCTACACCTTC

D: TRBD2
V: TRBV28
size: .
J: TRBJ2-2
CDR3: CASTSSGRDTGELFF
DNA: TGTGCCAGCACCTCTAGCGGGAGGGACACCGGGGAGCTGTTTTTT

D: .
V: TRBV30
size: .
J: TRBJ1-5
CDR3: CAWSVGRSRPQHF
DNA: TGTGCCTGGAGTGTTGGAAGGTCGAGGCCCCAGCATTTT

D: .
V: TRBV6-6
size: once
J: TRBJ2-2
CDR3: CASRDFSATNTGELFF
DNA: TGTGCCAGCCGGGACTTCAGCGCCACGAACACCGGGGAGCTGTTTTTT

D: TRBD2
V: TRBV4-2
size: .
J: TRBJ2-1
CDR3: CASSQDTASGRSGSYNEQFF
DNA: TGTGCCAGCAGCCAAGATACGGCTAGCGGGAGGTCGGGCTCCTACAATGAGCAGTTCTTC

D: TRBD1
V: TRBV29-1
size: .
J: TRBJ2-7
CDR3: CSESRDRAAYEQYF
DNA: TGCAGCGAGAGCCGGGACAGGGCCGCCTACGAGCAGTACTTC

D: TRBD1
V: TRBV18
size: .
J: TRBJ2-5
CDR3: CASSLGQGGETQYF
DNA: TGTGCCAGCTCATTGGGACAGGGAGGCGAGACCCAGTACTTC

D: TRBD2
V: TRBV28
size: .
J: TRBJ2-7
CDR3: CASTPGGRAGYEQYF
DNA: TGTGCCAGCACCCCAGGCGGGAGGGCCGGGTACGAGCAGTACTTC

D: .
V: TRBV5-1
size: few
J: TRBJ1-2
CDR3: CASSLQDPNYGYTF
DNA: TGCGCCAGCAGCTTACAGGATCCTAACTATGGCTACACCTTC

D: .
V: TRBV30
size: .
J: TRBJ1-4
CDR3: CAWSGLADEKLFF
DNA: TGTGCCTGGAGTGGACTAGCGGATGAAAAACTGTTTTTT

D: .
V: TRBV4-2
size: .
J: TRBJ1-5
CDR3: CASSHQGGPQHF
DNA: TGTGCCAGCAGCCATCAGGGTGGGCCCCAGCATTTT

D: .
V: TRBV28
size: .
J: TRBJ2-1
CDR3: CASSSPSGTGAYNEQFF
DNA: TGTGCCAGCAGTTCCCCTAGCGGGACAGGGGCCTACAATGAGCAGTTCTTC

D: TRBD1
V: TRBV5-1
size: many
J: TRBJ2-7
CDR3: CASSPDRAWEQYF
DNA: TGCGCCAGCAGCCCGGACAGGGCGTGGGAGCAGTACTTC

D: .
V: TRBV25-1
size: .
J: TRBJ2-2
CDR3: CASSSARMASGELFF
DNA: TGTGCCAGCAGTTCGGCACGAATGGCTTCCGGGGAGCTGTTTTTT

D: .
V: TRBV11-2
size: once
J: TRBJ2-7
CDR3: CASSEGYGAEQYF
DNA: TGTGCCAGCAGTGAGGGTTATGGGGCCGAGCAGTACTTC

D: TRBD1
V: TRBV28
size: .
J: TRBJ1-2
CDR3: CASSLGGGHYGYTF
DNA: TGTGCCAGCAGTTTAGGAGGGGGCCACTATGGCTACACCTTC

D: .
V: TRBV3-2
size: .
J: TRBJ1-5
CDR3: CASTPQHF
DNA: TGTGCCAGCACGCCCCAGCATTTT

D: TRBD2
V: TRBV29-1
size: .
J: TRBJ2-7
CDR3: CSVGVWTSSYEQYF
DNA: TGCAGCGTTGGGGTTTGGACTAGTTCCTACGAGCAGTACTTC

D: .
V: TRBV1
size: .
J: TRBJ2-1
CDR3: CTSSPRLAGAPEQFF
DNA: TGCACCAGCAGCCCTCGACTAGCGGGAGCCCCCGAGCAGTTCTTC

D: .
V: TRBV25-1
size: .
J: TRBJ2-7
CDR3: CASSPQRRDGQYF
DNA: TGTGCCAGCAGTCCCCAAAGGAGGGATGGGCAGTACTTC